This T cell receptor (beta chain) was observed in a study of brain T cells in children with intractable seizures. The protocol was immunoSEQ multiplex PCR, while the TCRdb copy is restricted to in-frame clones and leaves out a portion. The sample has about 340,000 clones, approximately 93% seen once. Overall study results and limits: Pre-surgery blood may have been undersampled, hiding some clones.

Documented time point: blood from clinic visit 5 months post-surgery; TSC patient then seizure free. The V end was cut by 6 bases, the J end by 1 base, with 10 bases between. The CDR3 is 14 amino acids. Germline V gene data show CDR1 as MNHEY and CDR2 as SVGAGI. A note on this clone: What it recognizes is unknown.

The chain joins TRBV6-5 to TRBJ1-3; D possibly corresponds to TRBD1 (5 bases). The specimen comprised peripheral blood, sampled more than 4 months after surgery. The receptor was derived from a boy under two years old with tuberous sclerosis and intractable seizures. The CDR3 DNA reads TGTGCCAGCAGGAAGCAGGGATCTGGAAACACCATATATTTT. It codes for CASRKQGSGNTIYF.